Each of the 6 T cell receptor beta chains below was sequenced from the same sample in a study of regulatory T cells in long-lasting Graves disease. TCR beta libraries were built with iRepertoire HTBI primers and Arm-PCR of CDR3 regions. TCRdb ran MiXCR on the multiplex PCR reads and lists one entry per CDR3 protein. The table has approximately 300,000 distinct CDR3 sequences, 15% to 20% seen once. Time point described: newly diagnosed GD, antithyroid drugs for less than 3 months. The authors made the TCR library using RNA they extracted from PBMCs. The sample in question was peripheral blood mononuclear cells (PBMCs), obtained at new diagnosis, from a patient treated with antithyroid drugs. The receptor source for this set is a female donor with Graves disease.

With regard to this clonotype: A far larger clone is a single base away, which makes a read error likely. The CDR3 loop is CASSSGTSGSFTEWETKYF. Written as DNA, the CDR3 is TGTGCCAGCAGCTCCGGGACTAGCGGGAGTTTCACTGAGTGGGAGACCAAGTACTTC. The gene calls are TRBV11-2 and TRBJ2-1; 14 bases line up with TRBD2. The CDR3 is made up of 19 amino acids. Germline V lookup: CDR1 SGHAT, CDR2 FQNNGV.

The chain employs TRBV4-2 and TRBJ2-1; TRBD1 is a possible D gene (6 bases). The J call may be wrong; the DNA end is better matched by TRBJ2-5. CDR3 length: 17 residues. Germline loops: CDR1 LGHNA, CDR2 YNFKEQ. CDR3 sequence reads: CASSQDQISAGEETQYF. Here the CDR3 DNA reads TGTGCCAGCAGCCAAGATCAGATTAGCGCAGGGGAGGAGACCCAGTACTTC.

This clonotype was picked up many times. This sequence joins TRBV7-8 and TRBJ2-2; TRBD2 matches 8 bases. Germline V gives CDR1 SGHVS, CDR2 FQNEAQ. Trimming at V came to 4 bases and at J to 6 bases, leaving 7 bases not matched to a gene. This CDR3 contains 15 residues. For the CDR3, the DNA is TGTGCCAGCAGCTCGTCGGGAGGGGGGTCCGGGGAGCTGTTTTTT. It translates to CASSSSGGGSGELFF.

In its sample, this clonotype was seen a few times. The CDR3 DNA is TGCAGTGCCCCTTCAACAGCGACAGGATCGCATTACAATGAGCAGTTCTTC. Its translation is CSAPSTATGSHYNEQFF. The rearrangement links TRBV20-1 to TRBJ2-1; a weak D match, TRBD1 (6 bases). The CDR3 runs to 17 residues. The ends were cut back, 6 bases at V and 4 bases at J, with 25 bases in the middle. Germline V gives CDR1 DFQATT, CDR2 SNEGSKA (reference sequence).

A word on this clonotype: Given a much more abundant clone one base away, this may be a read error. The chain employs TRBV4-2 and TRBJ2-1; possibly TRBD2 for D (5 bases). Germline CDR1 and CDR2: LGHNA and YNFKEQ. The V end lost 0 bases, the J end lost 1 base, and 16 bases lay between the germline ends. The CDR3 loop spans 18 amino acids. CDR3 region: CASSQDPQARGSYNEQFF. The CDR3 DNA follows: TGTGCCAGCAGCCAAGACCCCCAAGCGCGAGGGTCCTACAATGAGCAGTTCTTC.

This clonotype has ten or more counts. The chain uses TRBV27 and TRBJ2-2, with 15 bases lining up with TRBD2. Trimming removed 2 bases from V and 5 bases from J; junction bases left unmatched: 6. Per germline, CDR1 MNHEY and CDR2 SMNVEV (reference sequence). The CDR3 sequence is 18 residues long. CDR3 sequence: CASSLPGLAGGPTGELFF. The CDR3 nucleotides are TGTGCCAGCAGTTTACCCGGACTAGCGGGAGGGCCAACCGGGGAGCTGTTTTTT.